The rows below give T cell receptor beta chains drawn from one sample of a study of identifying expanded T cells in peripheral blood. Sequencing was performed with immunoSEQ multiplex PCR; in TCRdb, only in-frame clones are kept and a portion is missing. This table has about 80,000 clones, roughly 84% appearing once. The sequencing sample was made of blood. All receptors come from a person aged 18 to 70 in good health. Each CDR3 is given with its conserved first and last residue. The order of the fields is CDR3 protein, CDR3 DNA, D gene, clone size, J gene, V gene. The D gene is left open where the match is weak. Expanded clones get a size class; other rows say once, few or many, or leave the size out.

CDR3: CASSPGQFSEAFF; DNA: TGTGCCAGCTCACCCGGCCAGTTCTCTGAAGCTTTCTTT; D: NA; size: NA; J: TRBJ1-1; V: TRBV18
CDR3: CASRYGTANTGELFF; DNA: TGTGCCAGCAGATACGGGACAGCGAACACCGGGGAGCTGTTTTTT; D: TRBD1; size: once; J: TRBJ2-2; V: TRBV28
CDR3: CASSSRDRFTDTQYF; DNA: TGTGCCAGCAGCTCCCGAGACAGGTTCACAGATACGCAGTATTTT; D: NA; size: NA; J: TRBJ2-3; V: TRBV7-6
CDR3: CASSSRRDRANNEQFF; DNA: TGTGCCAGCAGCTCACGGAGGGACAGGGCGAACAATGAGCAGTTCTTC; D: TRBD1; size: NA; J: TRBJ2-1; V: TRBV7-8
CDR3: CASRYTGADTQYF; DNA: TGTGCCAGCAGGTACACGGGCGCAGATACGCAGTATTTT; D: NA; size: NA; J: TRBJ2-3; V: TRBV6-6
CDR3: CATSRDPQGMREKLFF; DNA: TGTGCCACCAGCAGAGATCCACAGGGGATGAGGGAAAAACTGTTTTTT; D: TRBD1; size: NA; J: TRBJ1-4; V: TRBV15
CDR3: CASIPTGADAQPQHF; DNA: TGTGCCAGCATACCCACGGGGGCGGACGCTCAGCCCCAGCATTTT; D: NA; size: NA; J: TRBJ1-5; V: TRBV6-1
CDR3: CASSHGRELRSEQYF; DNA: TGTGCCAGCAGTCACGGGAGGGAGCTACGCTCCGAGCAGTACTTC; D: TRBD2; size: NA; J: TRBJ2-7; V: TRBV6-6
CDR3: CASSLRTSGSEADTQYF; DNA: TGCGCCAGCAGCTTAAGGACTAGCGGGAGCGAGGCAGATACGCAGTATTTT; D: TRBD2; size: NA; J: TRBJ2-3; V: TRBV5-1
CDR3: CASSFTGSIQETQYF; DNA: TGTGCCAGCAGCTTCACAGGGTCGATTCAAGAGACCCAGTACTTC; D: NA; size: once; J: TRBJ2-5; V: TRBV11-2
CDR3: CASSLAAMGGLFF; DNA: TGTGCCAGCAGCTTAGCGGCAATGGGGGGGCTGTTTTTT; D: NA; size: NA; J: TRBJ2-2; V: TRBV7-2
CDR3: CASSFNGANVLTF; DNA: TGTGCCAGCAGTTTCAACGGGGCCAACGTCCTGACTTTC; D: NA; size: NA; J: TRBJ2-6; V: TRBV27
CDR3: CASSLTAGGPSITDEQYF; DNA: TGCGCCAGCAGTCTCACAGCGGGAGGGCCGAGTATTACAGACGAGCAGTACTTC; D: TRBD2; size: once; J: TRBJ2-7; V: TRBV23-1
CDR3: CASRGTGAGNNEKLFF; DNA: TGTGCCAGCAGGGGGACAGGGGCGGGAAATAATGAAAAACTGTTTTTT; D: TRBD1; size: NA; J: TRBJ1-4; V: TRBV25-1
CDR3: CASSVGQGNYEQYF; DNA: TGTGCCAGCAGCGTAGGACAGGGAAATTACGAGCAGTACTTC; D: TRBD1; size: NA; J: TRBJ2-7; V: TRBV9
CDR3: CASYGSSDGYEQYF; DNA: TGTGCCTCCTACGGGAGCTCCGACGGCTACGAGCAGTACTTC; D: NA; size: NA; J: TRBJ2-7; V: TRBV30
CDR3: CASSYLLMDTEAFF; DNA: TGTGCCAGCAGCTACCTGCTGATGGACACTGAAGCTTTCTTT; D: NA; size: few; J: TRBJ1-1; V: TRBV7-2
CDR3: CASSYDFSYNEQFF; DNA: TGTGCCAGCAGTTACGACTTCTCCTACAATGAGCAGTTCTTC; D: NA; size: NA; J: TRBJ2-1; V: TRBV6-6
CDR3: CASSLGQGGYTF; DNA: TGTGCCAGCAGTTTAGGACAGGGTGGCTACACCTTC; D: TRBD1; size: NA; J: TRBJ1-2; V: TRBV28
CDR3: CASSLTGGVYEQYF; DNA: TGCGCCAGCAGCTTGACAGGGGGGGTATACGAGCAGTACTTC; D: NA; size: NA; J: TRBJ2-7; V: TRBV5-1
CDR3: CATSKKTGTTNEKLFF; DNA: TGTGCCACCAGCAAAAAGACAGGGACCACTAATGAAAAACTGTTTTTT; D: TRBD1; size: few; J: TRBJ1-4; V: TRBV15
CDR3: CASSQVEGTRDNEQFF; DNA: TGTGCCAGCAGCCAAGTGGAGGGTACCCGGGACAATGAGCAGTTCTTC; D: NA; size: NA; J: TRBJ2-1; V: TRBV4-2
CDR3: CASSQNLGDTQYF; DNA: TGCGCCAGCAGCCAAAACCTCGGGGATACGCAGTATTTT; D: NA; size: NA; J: TRBJ2-3; V: TRBV4-3
CDR3: CAIKGGDYGYTF; DNA: TGTGCCATCAAAGGGGGCGACTATGGCTACACCTTC; D: TRBD1; size: NA; J: TRBJ1-2; V: TRBV10-3
CDR3: CASSPGTGLGDYGYTF; DNA: TGTGCCAGCTCACCTGGGACAGGCCTGGGTGACTATGGCTACACCTTC; D: TRBD1; size: NA; J: TRBJ1-2; V: TRBV18
CDR3: CASSLGPTDTEAFF; DNA: TGTGCCAGCAGCTTAGGGCCGACGGACACTGAAGCTTTCTTT; D: NA; size: NA; J: TRBJ1-1; V: TRBV7-9
CDR3: CASSSRTAHEAFF; DNA: TGTGCCAGCAGCTCCAGGACAGCACATGAAGCTTTCTTT; D: NA; size: few; J: TRBJ1-1; V: TRBV7-8
CDR3: CASSLSGGSRYNEQFF; DNA: TGTGCCAGCAGTTTATCAGGGGGCAGTAGATACAATGAGCAGTTCTTC; D: TRBD1; size: once; J: TRBJ2-1; V: TRBV28
CDR3: CASSAIRTGDAQYF; DNA: TGCGCCAGCAGCGCAATACGGACAGGGGACGCGCAGTACTTC; D: TRBD1; size: NA; J: TRBJ2-7; V: TRBV5-1
CDR3: CASSVVDHEQYF; DNA: TGTGCCAGCAGCGTAGTCGACCACGAGCAGTACTTC; D: NA; size: NA; J: TRBJ2-7; V: TRBV9
CDR3: CASSQRWDGYEQYF; DNA: TGTGCCAGCAGCCAACGATGGGACGGCTACGAGCAGTACTTC; D: NA; size: few; J: TRBJ2-7; V: TRBV4-2
CDR3: CASKGAGRAGEQYF; DNA: TGTGCCAGCAAGGGCGCCGGGAGGGCGGGGGAGCAGTACTTC; D: TRBD2; size: once; J: TRBJ2-7; V: TRBV7-2
CDR3: CASSLMGGPGYGYTF; DNA: TGTGCCAGCAGCTTGATGGGGGGTCCCGGCTATGGCTACACCTTC; D: NA; size: NA; J: TRBJ1-2; V: TRBV5-6
CDR3: CASSTTGQNQPQHF; DNA: TGTGCCAGCAGTACGACAGGCCAGAATCAGCCCCAGCATTTT; D: NA; size: NA; J: TRBJ1-5; V: TRBV25-1
CDR3: CASSPSTTETQYF; DNA: TGTGCCAGCTCACCATCCACGACGGAGACCCAGTACTTC; D: NA; size: NA; J: TRBJ2-5; V: TRBV18
CDR3: CSVRGQRDQPQHF; DNA: TGCAGCGTGCGAGGTCAAAGAGATCAGCCCCAGCATTTT; D: NA; size: NA; J: TRBJ1-5; V: TRBV29-1
CDR3: CASSPSGGYEQYF; DNA: TGCGCCAGCAGCCCCAGCGGGGGCTACGAGCAGTACTTC; D: TRBD2; size: NA; J: TRBJ2-7; V: TRBV5-1
CDR3: CASSSGGQSIYGYTF; DNA: TGTGCCAGCAGTTCCGGAGGGCAGTCAATCTATGGCTACACCTTC; D: NA; size: NA; J: TRBJ1-2; V: TRBV28
CDR3: CAITPGGAGTDTQYF; DNA: TGTGCCATCACCCCGGGGGGGGCGGGCACAGATACGCAGTATTTT; D: TRBD2; size: NA; J: TRBJ2-3; V: TRBV10-3
CDR3: CASGGTGHRQPQHF; DNA: TGTGCCAGCGGAGGGACAGGGCATAGGCAGCCCCAGCATTTT; D: TRBD1; size: NA; J: TRBJ1-5; V: TRBV2
CDR3: CASSDKTGTGNTIYF; DNA: TGTGCCAGCAGTGATAAGACAGGGACTGGAAACACCATATATTTT; D: TRBD1; size: NA; J: TRBJ1-3; V: TRBV28
CDR3: CASRPGLALRDYEQYF; DNA: TGCGCCAGCAGACCCGGACTAGCGCTTAGGGACTACGAGCAGTACTTC; D: TRBD2; size: NA; J: TRBJ2-7; V: TRBV5-1